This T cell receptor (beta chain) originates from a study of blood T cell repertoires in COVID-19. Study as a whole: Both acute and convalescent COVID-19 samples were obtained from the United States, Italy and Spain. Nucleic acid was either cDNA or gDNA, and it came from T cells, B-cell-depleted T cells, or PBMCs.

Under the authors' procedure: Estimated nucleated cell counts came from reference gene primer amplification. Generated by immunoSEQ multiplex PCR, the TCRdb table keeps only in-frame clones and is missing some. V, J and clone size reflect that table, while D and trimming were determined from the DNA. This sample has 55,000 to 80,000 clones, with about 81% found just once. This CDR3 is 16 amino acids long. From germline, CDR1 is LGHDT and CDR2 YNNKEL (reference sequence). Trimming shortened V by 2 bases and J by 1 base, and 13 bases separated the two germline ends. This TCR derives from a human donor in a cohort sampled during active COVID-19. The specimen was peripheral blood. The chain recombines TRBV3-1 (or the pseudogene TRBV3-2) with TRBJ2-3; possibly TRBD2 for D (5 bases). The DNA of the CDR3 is TGTGCCAGCAGCCAACGAGGGATCGGGGGCACAGATACGCAGTATTTT. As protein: CASSQRGIGGTDTQYF.